These 21 T cell receptor beta chains were sequenced from one sample in a study of neoadjuvant nivolumab and ipilimumab in lung cancer (dated by TCRdb to between 2020 and 2021). The sample's time point label, decoded: pretherapy, before neoadjuvant immune checkpoint inhibitors. Library preparation used the immunoSEQ multiplex PCR assay. TCRdb took over this immuneACCESS table, retaining in-frame rearrangements with V and J assigned. Such tables are incomplete; in checked studies, under half of the missing clones stem from an unresolved V gene, and the remainder is unexplained. A total of 40,000 to 55,000 clones appear in this sample, 85% to 90% of them only once. Of the sample, about 4% is held by the ten largest clones. Source: blood, taken before neoadjuvant nivolumab, alone or with ipilimumab. The receptors originated from an adult with non-small cell lung cancer. Some clones in this sample may be carry-over from other donors' samples.

The chain has TRBV11-2 and TRBJ1-5; D call uncertain. V dropped 2 bases and J dropped 4 bases, with 9 bases sitting between them. This CDR3 spans 14 amino acids. Germline CDR1 reads SGHAT; CDR2 reads FQNNGV. CDR3 sequence (DNA): TGTGCCAGCAGCTTATCTCCGGGGAATCAGCCCCAGCATTTT. Protein: CASSLSPGNQPQHF.

The V call is TRBV20-1, the J call TRBJ2-2; the D is unclear. From germline, CDR1 is DFQATT and CDR2 SNEGSKA (reference sequence). The CDR3 is 11 residues long. The V gene lost 2 bases and the J gene lost 7 bases, with 5 bases spanning the gap. CDR3 nucleotide sequence: TGCAGTGCTAGAACCATCGGGGAGCTGTTTTTT. Translation: CSARTIGELFF.

This rearrangement joins TRBV9 to TRBJ2-7, with D possibly TRBD2 on 6 matching bases. Germline V gene data show CDR1 as SGDLS and CDR2 as YYNGEE. The CDR3 is made up of 13 amino acids. V lost 7 bases to trimming and J lost 1 base, with 12 bases between them. The CDR3 is CASGRDWSYEQYF. CDR3 coding DNA: TGTGCCAGCGGAAGGGACTGGTCCTACGAGCAGTACTTC. Filled out from reference TRBV9 and TRBJ2-7, the complete variable domain reads DSGVTQTPKHLITATGQRVTLRCSPRSGDLSVYWYQQSLDQGLQFLIQYYNGEERAKGNILERFSAQQFPDLHSELNLSSLELGDSALYFCASGRDWSYEQYFGPGTRLTVT.

J is TRBJ1-3 and V is TRBV2; maybe TRBD1 (6 bases). The V gene's germline CDR1 is SNHLY and CDR2 FYNNEI. V lost 6 bases and J 4 bases, leaving 16 bases between the germline ends. This CDR3 has 15 amino acids. The CDR3 nucleotides are TGTGCCAGCAGACCCCAAGGGGGGCGAGGAAACACCATATATTTT. This translates into CASRPQGGRGNTIYF.

The chain employs TRBV5-1 and TRBJ2-1; TRBD2 agrees at 9 bases. This CDR3 is built from 18 residues. V lost 1 base, J lost 0 bases, and 8 bases stayed unmatched. The germline V gene has CDR1 SGHRS and CDR2 YFSETQ. CDR3 nucleotide sequence: TGCGCCAGCAGCTTGCCAGGGTCTAGCGGGACCTCCTACAATGAGCAGTTCTTC. Encoded protein: CASSLPGSSGTSYNEQFF.

This clone showed up just a few times. V and J are TRBV5-1 and TRBJ2-2, with TRBD1 matching 8 bases. Unmatched junction bases numbered 5, after V lost 4 bases and J lost 3 bases. The germline V gene has CDR1 SGHRS and CDR2 YFSETQ. CDR3 length: 15 residues. As DNA, the CDR3 is TGCGCCAGCAGCGTGGACAGGGCGGACACCGGGGAGCTGTTTTTT. Amino acid sequence: CASSVDRADTGELFF.

The chain links TRBV27 to TRBJ2-3; D gene uncertain. The V end lost 7 bases, the J end lost 2 bases, and 13 bases lay between the germline ends. Germline assignment: CDR1 MNHEY and CDR2 SMNVEV (reference sequence). The CDR3 length is 14 residues. CDR3 nucleotides: TGTGCCAGCAAGTCTAGAGATTACACAGATACGCAGTATTTT. Encoded protein: CASKSRDYTDTQYF.

The V call is TRBV5-4, the J call TRBJ2-5; 7 positions match TRBD1. Per the germline V gene, CDR1 is SGHNT and CDR2 is YYREEE (reference sequence). This CDR3 is built from 14 residues. Unmatched junction bases numbered 8, after V lost 4 bases and J lost 5 bases. Written as DNA, the CDR3 is TGTGCCAGCAGCAACAAAGGGGGCAGTGAGACCCAGTACTTC. Protein: CASSNKGGSETQYF.

This clone was picked up a small number of times. The V call is TRBV7-8, the J call TRBJ2-7, with 7 positions matching TRBD2. This CDR3 has 15 amino acids. With V trimmed by 4 bases and J by 0 bases, 6 bases remained unmatched. Germline assignment: CDR1 SGHVS and CDR2 FQNEAQ. Here the CDR3 reads CASSSLALSSYEQYF. CDR3 sequence (DNA): TGTGCCAGCAGCTCACTAGCGTTGAGCTCCTACGAGCAGTACTTC.

The genes are TRBV14 and TRBJ1-2, with a tentative D call TRBD1 (6 bases). Germline V gene sequence: CDR1 SGHDN, CDR2 FVKESK. The CDR3 consists of 13 residues. V was pared by 2 bases and J by 4 bases, with 8 bases between. The CDR3 DNA follows: TGTGCCAGCAGCCAACAGGGGACCTATGGCTACACCTTC. Its translation: CASSQQGTYGYTF.

This rearrangement joins TRBV2 to TRBJ2-2; the D is unclear. The CDR3 extends over 13 amino acids. Looked up from germline, CDR1 is SNHLY and CDR2 is FYNNEI. Trimming pared 6 bases from V and 8 bases from J, leaving 13 bases between. CDR3 DNA: TGTGCCAGCAGGAATGATAACCAAGGGGAGCTGTTTTTT. Its protein is CASRNDNQGELFF.

This clone was seen only once. The gene calls are TRBV18 and TRBJ1-5, with TRBD1 as a possible D gene (5 bases). CDR1 and CDR2 (germline): KGHSH, LQKENI. The V end was cut by 3 bases, the J end by 5 bases, with 11 bases between. The length of the CDR3 is 14 residues. The CDR3 loop reads CASSPGRADQPQHF. DNA of the CDR3: TGTGCCAGCTCACCCGGCAGGGCCGATCAGCCCCAGCATTTT.

The rearrangement uses TRBV7-8 and TRBJ2-2; D is unresolved. V was shortened by 2 bases and J by 5 bases, with 6 bases between the two germline ends. In germline, CDR1 is SGHVS, CDR2 FQNEAQ. This CDR3 region has 13 residues. The CDR3, as DNA: TGTGCCAGCAGCTTAAAGGGAACCGGGGAGCTGTTTTTT. Protein product: CASSLKGTGELFF. The full variable domain, completed using reference TRBV7-8 and TRBJ2-2, is GAGVSQSPRYKVAKRGQDVALRCDPISGHVSLFWYQQALGQGPEFLTYFQNEAQLDKSGLPSDRFFAERPEGSVSTLKIQRTQQEDSAVYLCASSLKGTGELFFGEGSRLTVL.

The rearrangement joins TRBV19 to TRBJ2-7, with 13 bases identical to TRBD2. This CDR3 contains 15 residues. Germline CDR1 is LNHDA and CDR2 is SQIVND (reference sequence). The V and J ends lost 5 bases and 7 bases, in that order; junction bases with no gene match: 8. The CDR3 is CASSAGTSGREEQYF. In DNA, the CDR3 is TGTGCCAGTAGTGCCGGCACTAGCGGGAGGGAGGAGCAGTACTTC.

The genes are TRBV25-1 and TRBJ1-1; D is undetermined. The CDR3 is 14 amino acids. V was cut by 2 bases and J by 6 bases, with 13 bases left in between. Germline-derived CDR1 and CDR2 are MGHDK and SYGVNS. As DNA, the CDR3 is TGTGCCAGCAGTGAAATTAGGGATAGAGCTGAAGCTTTCTTT. It translates to CASSEIRDRAEAFF.

The chain recombines TRBV5-1 with TRBJ2-7; TRBD2 matches 11 bases. Germline CDR1 and CDR2: SGHRS and YFSETQ. The length of the CDR3 is 16 residues. Germline trimming cut 2 bases from V and 5 bases from J; bases unmatched to any gene: 9. Written as DNA, the CDR3 is TGCGCCAGCAGCTTCGGTGGGACTAGCGGAGGCCACGAGCAGTACTTC. Its protein is CASSFGGTSGGHEQYF.

V usage is TRBV6-6 and J usage is TRBJ1-4, with D tentatively TRBD1 (5 bases). Germline CDR1 and CDR2: MNHNY and SVGAGI (reference sequence). The V gene lost 5 bases and the J gene lost 6 bases, with 16 bases spanning the gap. This CDR3 has 15 amino acids. CDR3 region: CASSPPGRTDEKLFF. Here the CDR3 DNA reads TGTGCCAGCAGTCCTCCGGGACGGACGGATGAAAAACTGTTTTTT.

The chain is built from TRBV11-3 and TRBJ2-3; no clear D gene. Germline values: CDR1 SGHNT, CDR2 YENEEA. The CDR3 contains 13 residues. Between the trimmed V and J ends, which lost 1 base and 2 bases, there was a span of 4 bases. The CDR3 DNA reads as TGTGCCAGCAGCTTAGGCAACACAGATACGCAGTATTTT. This codes for CASSLGNTDTQYF.

The gene calls are TRBV5-4 and TRBJ1-2, with D perhaps matching TRBD1 (5 bases). This CDR3 comprises 14 residues. The V end lost 2 bases, the J end lost 7 bases, and 15 bases lay between the germline ends. The germline V gene has CDR1 SGHNT and CDR2 YYREEE (reference sequence). The CDR3, as DNA: TGTGCCAGCAGCTTTAATCGAGTTCAGGGTGGCTACACCTTC. It specifies CASSFNRVQGGYTF.

The rearrangement links TRBV29-1 to TRBJ2-1; TRBD2 matches at 13 bases. With 5 bases clipped from V and 6 bases from J, the junction kept 4 bases outside the gene matches. Germline V gives CDR1 SQVTM, CDR2 ANQGSEA. The length of the CDR3 is 14 residues. The CDR3 is CSVHGTSGVNEQFF. The CDR3 DNA is TGCAGCGTTCACGGGACTAGCGGGGTCAATGAGCAGTTCTTC.

This clone was detected only once. The rearrangement joins TRBV29-1 to TRBJ2-2; 16 bases agree with TRBD2. This CDR3 comprises 17 residues. Germline V gene data show CDR1 as SQVTM and CDR2 as ANQGSEA. V shed 6 bases, J shed 4 bases, and the junction held 8 bases outside the gene matches. The DNA of the CDR3 is TGCAGCGTCCGAGGGACTAGCGGGAGGGGGGGCACCGGGGAGCTGTTTTTT. Amino acids: CSVRGTSGRGGTGELFF.